This T cell receptor beta chain was identified in a study of human T cells and chemical hapten exposure (dated by TCRdb to the early 2020s). In terms of the full investigation: For sensitization, 2% DPC in acetone was applied to a roughly 2 cm by roughly 2 cm area of upper inner arm skin. Weekly therapeutic DPC doses were additionally applied to the scalp of patients throughout the roughly 25-week study period. Patch tests used Finn chambers with 0.01% DPC on the upper back, scored after 6 days by International Contact Dermatitis Research Group standards. Most of the patients in the cohort were female, and the cohort covered alopecia areata with under or over 50% scalp involvement, alopecia totalis and alopecia universalis. The libraries were sequenced as a pool, and the TCR yield per sample differed mostly because of small variations in library volumes within the pool. This study followed changes in the peripheral blood TCR repertoire in vivo during primary and secondary sensitization of alopecia patients to the hapten diphenylcyclopropenone (DPC). Blood samples were taken from patients before sensitization (week 0) and at 2, 6 and about 24 weeks after DPC sensitization. Twenty-nine alopecia patients provided blood for TCR sequencing at one to four time points (pre-sensitization, 2, 6 and 24 weeks).

Library preparation used RACE. Instrument used: NextSeq 500. During library preparation, unique molecular identifiers were attached to individual cDNA molecules so that TCRs could be counted in a quantitative, reproducible way. For every blood RNA sample, sequencing covered both the TCR alpha and TCR beta chains. The paper's data handling went like this. Samples had a median of 95,638 TCRs, with a range from roughly 23,224 to 700,000. The Decombinator software suite was used to annotate the V, J and CDR3 of the TCR reads. Every sample was subsampled to the same number of TCRs (28,000) for the PS versus PT1 abundance plots. TCRs were defined as expanded if absent before sensitization and observed at least eight times at the 2-week time point. TCRdb reanalyzed the raw reads on its own, using fastp at Q25 for trimming and MiXCR for clone calling, and kept in-frame beta chains. Rows with a matching CDR3 protein are joined into one entry that keeps the most common DNA and genes. These V and J calls rely on TCRdb rather than the paper's analysis. For this sample there are under 90,000 distinct CDR3 sequences; 8% to 10% appear just once. The ten most abundant clones make up 3.6% of the sample.

According to the study, the label for this sample's time point signals: pre-sensitization, week 0. Interpreted using the paper, the treatment or condition label stands for: therapeutic diphenylcyclopropenone sensitization with weekly scalp DPC. At each patch-test visit, blood was drawn before the patch test was applied. Patients were eligible if aged 18 to 70, diagnosed with alopecia and judged suitable for DPC therapy, and pregnant patients were excluded. Unfractionated whole blood was collected in Tempus Blood RNA tubes, and total RNA was extracted from that blood. What the study reported, not specific to this receptor: After repeated subsampling, the strength of the expansion versus patch-test correlation and the threshold at which it became significant changed. Patch test score correlated positively with the number of PT1 expanded TCRs, reaching significance at thresholds 8, 16 and 32 but not at 4. DPC sensitization did not change how many TCRs were above 1 in 1000 frequency, and no evidence was found of alterations in global repertoire structure. Compared with pre-sensitization or healthy control sets, expanded TCRs formed significantly more large CDR3 similarity clusters, which is consistent with antigen-driven responses. Because all patients had alopecia, a presumed autoimmune disease, the immune response of the patients might differ from that of healthy individuals.

Including the terminal cysteine and phenylalanine, the CDR3 comprises 11 residues. This clonotype was picked up many times. Its antigen target is currently unknown. The DNA is left out, because the CDR3 cannot be placed on it with certainty; the CDR3 is given as TCRdb lists it. This sample comprised whole blood, obtained in connection with sensitization to the hapten diphenylcyclopropenone (DPC). Here the chain combines TRBV21-1 and TRBJ1-4; TRBD1 is the table's D call, not checked against the DNA. TRBV21-1 corresponds to a pseudogene. This sequence was found in a woman in her forties with alopecia areata. Some clones in this sample may be carry-over from other donors' samples. The CDR3 region has the sequence CAIGAVKNCFF.